This record covers a single T cell receptor (beta chain). The germline gives CDR1 MNHEY, CDR2 SMNVEV (reference sequence). The V gene end was trimmed by 2 bases and the J gene end by 6 bases; junction bases not matched to a gene: 8. The CDR3 length is 15 residues. TCRdb keeps only in-frame clones here, not all; method: immunoSEQ multiplex PCR. The data show tens of thousands of clones, around 87% seen once. This record belongs to a study of blood T cell repertoires in COVID-19. V gene TRBV27 combines with J gene TRBJ2-5; TRBD2 matches 8 bases. The source material was peripheral blood. This TCR was recovered from a woman between 50 and 59 years old with active or convalescent COVID-19. The CDR3 here is CASSLERGNRQTQYF. The CDR3, as DNA: TGTGCCAGCAGTTTAGAGCGGGGGAACCGGCAGACCCAGTACTTC.